Listed here are 20 T cell receptor beta chains from one sample, sequenced in a study of OX40 agonist ivuxolimab in advanced cancers. Clones were sequenced by immunoSEQ multiplex PCR, and TCRdb holds only the in-frame ones, with some missing. The sample gives tens of thousands of clones, 60% to 85% of which show up once; approximately 12% is in the top ten. This sample comprised CD4+ or CD8+ T cells sorted from blood, obtained in a trial of the OX40 agonist ivuxolimab. All receptors come from an adult with an advanced solid tumor such as melanoma, head and neck, liver or kidney cancer.

The rearrangement links TRBV30 to TRBJ2-2; TRBD1 might be the D (6 bases). In germline, CDR1 is GTSNPN, CDR2 SVGIG (reference sequence). V lost 4 bases to trimming and J lost 0 bases, with 15 bases between them. This CDR3 comprises 16 residues. This chain's CDR3 is CAWTTMRTANTGELFF. The CDR3 nucleotides are TGTGCCTGGACCACCATGAGGACAGCGAACACCGGGGAGCTGTTTTTT.

In its sample, this clone was seen a few times. The chain combines TRBV4-2 with TRBJ2-7; the D call may be TRBD1 or TRBD2 (5 bases each). Germline CDR1 and CDR2: LGHNA and YNFKEQ. The ends were cut back, 0 bases at V and 1 base at J, with 13 bases in the middle. The CDR3 is 16 amino acids. This CDR3 reads CASSQDLGERSYEQYF. The CDR3 DNA reads as TGTGCCAGCAGCCAAGATCTGGGGGAGCGGTCCTACGAGCAGTACTTC.

This clone is a singleton in its sample. The J gene is TRBJ2-3, the V gene TRBV7-9; TRBD1 matches at 7 bases. Trimming at V came to 5 bases and at J to 2 bases, leaving 4 bases not matched to a gene. CDR1 SEHNR and CDR2 FQNEAQ come from the germline V gene (reference sequence). This CDR3 is built from 14 residues. The CDR3 DNA sequence: TGTGCCAGCAGCGCGACAGGGCTCACAGATACGCAGTATTTT. Translated: CASSATGLTDTQYF.

The genes are TRBV5-1 and TRBJ2-5; TRBD2 matches 14 bases. Judging by the DNA end, TRBJ2-7 fits better; the J call may be wrong. Germline V gives CDR1 SGHRS, CDR2 YFSETQ. The CDR3 is 16 residues long. CDR3 sequence reads: CASSLGGLAGVDEQYF. In DNA, the CDR3 is TGCGCCAGCAGCTTGGGGGGACTAGCGGGAGTCGACGAGCAGTACTTC.

The chain uses TRBV27 and TRBJ2-7; D is undetermined. CDR3 size: 15 residues. The ends were cut back, 0 bases at V and 3 bases at J, with 12 bases in the middle. CDR1 and CDR2 (germline): MNHEY, SMNVEV (reference sequence). CDR3 sequence reads: CASSLSGSGYYEQYF. The CDR3 DNA sequence: TGTGCCAGCAGTTTATCAGGGTCGGGCTACTACGAGCAGTACTTC.

The gene calls are TRBV5-4 and TRBJ2-2; TRBD2 aligns across 10 bases. In germline, CDR1 is SGHNT, CDR2 YYREEE (reference sequence). With 0 bases clipped from V and 4 bases from J, the junction kept 9 bases outside the gene matches. The CDR3 is made up of 18 amino acids. Here the CDR3 reads CASSLEVLAGVSTGELFF. The CDR3 bases are TGTGCCAGCAGCTTGGAGGTTCTAGCGGGAGTTTCCACCGGGGAGCTGTTTTTT.

This clone was seen only once. The chain combines TRBV27 with TRBJ2-2, with D possibly being TRBD1 (6 bases). The CDR3 runs to 14 residues. V lost 5 bases to trimming and J lost 4 bases, with 11 bases between them. CDR1 is MNHEY, CDR2 SMNVEV, per germline (reference sequence). The CDR3, as DNA: TGTGCCAGCAGTACCTGGACAGTCACCGGGGAGCTGTTTTTT. This sequence encodes CASSTWTVTGELFF.

This chain connects TRBV5-1 to TRBJ2-5; the match to TRBD1 covers 9 bases. The DNA end favors TRBJ2-7, so the J call may be wrong. This CDR3 comprises 17 residues. Germline-derived CDR1 and CDR2 are SGHRS and YFSETQ. Here the CDR3 DNA reads TGCGCCAGCAGCTTGGCCTTGGCCGGGACAGGGAATGGCGAGCAGTACTTC. Translated: CASSLALAGTGNGEQYF.

The chain combines TRBV6-5 with TRBJ1-2; 9 positions match TRBD1. Germline V gives CDR1 MNHEY, CDR2 SVGAGI. The CDR3 contains 13 residues. J gave up 3 bases and V 7 bases, and 3 bases lay outside the gene matches. The CDR3 region has the DNA TGTGCCAGCAACCGGGACAGGGACTATGGCTACACCTTC. This translates into CASNRDRDYGYTF.

In its sample, this clone was seen once. J is TRBJ2-7 and V is TRBV28; D is possibly TRBD2 (6 bases). The ends were cut back, 4 bases at V and 5 bases at J, with 21 bases in the middle. This CDR3 comprises 16 residues. CDR1 MDHEN and CDR2 SYDVKM come from the germline V gene. CDR3 region: CASSSPRAGPRDEQYF. CDR3 DNA: TGTGCCAGCAGTTCCCCTCGGGCGGGGCCGCGGGACGAGCAGTACTTC.

CDR3 DNA sequence: TGCGCCAGCAGCACCCTCGGGTCACAGGGTGGAGAAAAACTGTTTTTT. Its translation is CASSTLGSQGGEKLFF. The chain is built from TRBV5-1 and TRBJ1-4; TRBD1 might be the D (6 bases). Trimming pared 4 bases from V and 8 bases from J, leaving 21 bases between. The CDR3 has 16 residues. From germline, CDR1 is SGHRS and CDR2 YFSETQ.

V usage is TRBV9 and J usage is TRBJ1-6; possibly TRBD1 for D (5 bases). With 4 bases removed from V and 7 bases from J, the gap between germline ends came to 12 bases. In germline, CDR1 is SGDLS, CDR2 YYNGEE. The CDR3 has 14 residues. Written as DNA, the CDR3 is TGTGCCAGCAGCAAATCAGGGTACAATTCACCCCTCCACTTT. Its protein is CASSKSGYNSPLHF.

In this sample, this clone turned up a few times. The chain links TRBV28 to TRBJ2-1; 15 bases line up with TRBD2. Losses at the gene ends were 5 bases for V and 4 bases for J; bases not matched to a gene: 3. This CDR3 is 16 amino acids long. Germline V lookup: CDR1 MDHEN, CDR2 SYDVKM. CDR3 in amino acids: CASSRTSGGVYNEQFF. The CDR3 bases are TGTGCCAGCAGTAGGACTAGCGGGGGGGTTTACAATGAGCAGTTCTTC.

This sequence joins TRBV20-1 and TRBJ2-1; D not resolved. Trimming took 6 bases from V and 6 from J, leaving 9 bases between them. The CDR3 totals 11 residues. CDR1 and CDR2 (germline): DFQATT, SNEGSKA (reference sequence). This CDR3 is CSAPLVNEQFF. DNA of the CDR3: TGCAGTGCCCCGCTCGTCAATGAGCAGTTCTTC.

This clone was detected a few times. The J gene is TRBJ2-7, the V gene TRBV5-4; D possibly corresponds to TRBD1 (5 bases). This CDR3 contains 13 residues. V shed 7 bases and J shed 1 base, with 12 bases lying between them. From germline, CDR1 is SGHNT and CDR2 YYREEE (reference sequence). CDR3 DNA: TGTGCCAGCGGAATGCAGGGTTCCTACGAGCAGTACTTC. This codes for CASGMQGSYEQYF.

This clone was found a few times. The V call is TRBV30, the J call TRBJ2-2; 8 positions match TRBD1. The CDR3 runs to 15 residues. V was pared by 3 bases and J by 5 bases, with 8 bases of the junction left unmatched. Germline CDR1 GTSNPN, CDR2 SVGIG (reference sequence). The CDR3 loop is CAWSLGQGVTGELFF. The DNA of the CDR3 is TGTGCCTGGAGCCTAGGACAGGGAGTAACCGGGGAGCTGTTTTTT.

This sequence joins TRBV13 and TRBJ2-7, with 7 bases fitting TRBD2. The CDR3 is 13 amino acids. CDR1 is PRHDT and CDR2 is FYEKMQ in the germline V gene (reference sequence). The V segment lost 5 bases and the J segment 2 bases; nucleotides outside the gene matches: 3. CDR3 coding DNA: TGTGCCAGCAGCCCCGGGAGGACCTACGAGCAGTACTTC. Encoded protein: CASSPGRTYEQYF.

The gene calls are TRBV28 and TRBJ1-5; 9 nucleotides align to TRBD1. Germline CDR1 MDHEN, CDR2 SYDVKM. CDR3 size: 15 residues. The junction had 8 bases not matched to a gene; V was cut back by 6 bases and J by 5 bases. CDR3 in amino acids: CASSPTDRGYQPQHF. CDR3 DNA sequence: TGTGCCAGCAGCCCAACGGACAGGGGTTATCAGCCCCAGCATTTT.

The chain couples TRBV19 to TRBJ1-5, with D possibly matching TRBD1 (5 bases). Trimming cost V 5 bases and J 7 bases, with 12 bases left between them. This CDR3 is 13 amino acids long. Germline V lookup: CDR1 LNHDA, CDR2 SQIVND (reference sequence). CDR3 amino acids: CASSAAGWQPQHF. DNA for the CDR3: TGTGCCAGTAGTGCGGCAGGGTGGCAGCCCCAGCATTTT.

This rearrangement joins TRBV5-1 to TRBJ2-2; D call uncertain. Germline values: CDR1 SGHRS, CDR2 YFSETQ. Trimming removed 2 bases at V and 6 bases at J, with 5 bases between. The CDR3 runs 12 residues. The CDR3 DNA sequence: TGCGCCAGCAGCTTTATTCCCGGGGAGCTGTTTTTT. Translation: CASSFIPGELFF. Complete variable domain (other parts from reference TRBV5-1 and TRBJ2-2): KAGVTQTPRYLIKTRGQQVTLSCSPISGHRSVSWYQQTPGQGLQFLFEYFSETQRNKGNFPGRFSGRQFSNSRSEMNVSTLELGDSALYLCASSFIPGELFFGEGSRLTVL.